A single sample is the source of the 20 T cell receptor beta chains below, sequenced in a study of technical replicates of blood from a handful of donors. The repertoire was sequenced with immunoSEQ multiplex PCR; TCRdb's copy has only in-frame clones and lacks some. The sample consists of some 82,000 clones, around 97% of them appearing once. The sequenced sample consisted of T cells isolated from PBMCs. The source is a human donor in good health.

The V call is TRBV6-1, the J call TRBJ1-5; D ambiguous. CDR3 size: 14 residues. Deletions cut 2 bases from V and 0 bases from J, with 5 bases between. From germline, CDR1 is MNHNS and CDR2 SASEGT. CDR3 loop: CASSELYSNQPQHF. The CDR3 bases are TGTGCCAGCAGTGAACTTTATAGCAATCAGCCCCAGCATTTT.

V gene TRBV5-1 combines with J gene TRBJ2-3, with TRBD2 as a possible D gene (5 bases). Per germline, CDR1 SGHRS and CDR2 YFSETQ. Trimming stripped 4 bases from V and 6 bases from J, with 15 bases between. The CDR3 runs 14 residues. CDR3 DNA: TGCGCCAGCAGCCCAGGACTTTTCGCGGATACGCAGTATTTT. Amino acids: CASSPGLFADTQYF.

The chain combines TRBV29-1 with TRBJ2-2; no definite D call. V was shortened by 6 bases and J by 0 bases, with 14 bases between the two germline ends. Germline CDR1 is SQVTM and CDR2 is ANQGSEA. The length of the CDR3 is 15 residues. The CDR3 sequence is CSVALGQTNTGELFF. The CDR3 region has the DNA TGCAGCGTCGCCCTTGGTCAGACGAACACCGGGGAGCTGTTTTTT.

CDR3 protein: CASSLAETGPKETQYF. Written as DNA, the CDR3 is TGCGCCAGCAGCTTGGCCGAGACAGGACCCAAAGAGACCCAGTACTTC. The chain carries TRBV5-1 and TRBJ2-5, with a tentative D call TRBD1 (6 bases). V shed 0 bases and J shed 3 bases, with 15 bases lying between them. Per the germline V gene, CDR1 is SGHRS and CDR2 is YFSETQ. CDR3 length: 16 amino acids. Looking up the rest from reference TRBV5-1 and TRBJ2-5 gives the full variable domain: KAGVTQTPRYLIKTRGQQVTLSCSPISGHRSVSWYQQTPGQGLQFLFEYFSETQRNKGNFPGRFSGRQFSNSRSEMNVSTLELGDSALYLCASSLAETGPKETQYFGPGTRLLVL.

This chain connects TRBV28 to TRBJ2-5, with a tentative D call TRBD2 (6 bases). The germline gives CDR1 MDHEN, CDR2 SYDVKM. This CDR3 has 13 residues. V was pared by 6 bases and J by 0 bases, with 8 bases between. CDR3 sequence (DNA): TGTGCCAGCAGAGTAGCGGACCAAGAGACCCAGTACTTC. Translated, it gives CASRVADQETQYF. Combining the CDR3 with reference TRBV28 and TRBJ2-5 gives the whole variable domain DVKVTQSSRYLVKRTGEKVFLECVQDMDHENMFWYRQDPGLGLRLIYFSYDVKMKEKGDIPEGYSVSREKKERFSLILESASTNQTSMYLCASRVADQETQYFGPGTRLLVL.

The V gene is TRBV10-1, the J gene TRBJ2-7, with D tentatively TRBD2 (6 bases). This CDR3 has 15 residues. Trimming removed 4 bases at V and 3 bases at J, with 16 bases between. In germline, CDR1 is WNHNN, CDR2 SYGVQD (reference sequence). Written as DNA, the CDR3 is TGCGCCAGCAGTGGTGGAATAGCGGAACACTACGAGCAGTACTTC. Its protein is CASSGGIAEHYEQYF.

The chain links TRBV4-1 to TRBJ1-4; 9 bases map to TRBD1. Germline values: CDR1 MGHRA, CDR2 YSYEKL. V gave up 8 bases and J gave up 7 bases; unmatched junction bases: 5. There are 13 residues in the CDR3. The CDR3 nucleotides read TGCGCCAGCGGAGACAGGGGGAGTGAAAAACTGTTTTTT. This codes for CASGDRGSEKLFF.

The chain links TRBV19 to TRBJ2-7, with 11 bases matching TRBD2. CDR1 LNHDA and CDR2 SQIVND come from the germline V gene (reference sequence). The CDR3 is 15 amino acids. V trimming: 4 bases; J trimming: 1 base; junction bases outside the gene matches: 3. The CDR3 coding sequence is TGTGCCAGTAGTAGAACTAGCGGGAGATCCTACGAGCAGTACTTC. Its protein is CASSRTSGRSYEQYF.

The J gene is TRBJ2-2, the V gene TRBV18; TRBD1 aligns across 8 bases. This CDR3 has 16 residues. Trimming took 6 bases from V and 0 from J; bases not matched to a gene: 6. The germline CDR1 and CDR2 sequences are KGHSH and LQKENI. CDR3: CASSHPGQANTGELFF. CDR3 coding DNA: TGTGCCAGCTCCCATCCGGGACAGGCGAACACCGGGGAGCTGTTTTTT.

The genes are TRBV20-1 and TRBJ2-1; D call uncertain. The CDR3 covers 11 residues. From germline, CDR1 is DFQATT and CDR2 SNEGSKA (reference sequence). V lost 0 bases to trimming and J lost 7 bases, with 4 bases between them. The CDR3 is CSARDSNEQFF. In DNA form, the CDR3 reads TGCAGTGCTAGAGATTCGAATGAGCAGTTCTTC.

The chain is built from TRBV10-3 and TRBJ1-5, with D possibly TRBD1 on 5 matching bases. The CDR3 is 14 residues long. Germline V CDR1 and CDR2: ENHRY, SYGVKD. The V gene lost 4 bases and the J gene lost 4 bases, with 11 bases spanning the gap. Here the CDR3 reads CAISGREGNQPQHF. The CDR3 DNA sequence: TGTGCCATCAGTGGACGGGAGGGGAATCAGCCCCAGCATTTT.

The chain couples TRBV14 to TRBJ2-3; possible D gene TRBD2, 6 bases. From germline, CDR1 is SGHDN and CDR2 FVKESK. The CDR3 length is 14 residues. V was cut by 3 bases and J by 6 bases, with 13 bases left in between. CDR3 in amino acids: CASSHRGEADTQYF. In DNA, the CDR3 is TGTGCCAGCAGCCATCGCGGGGAGGCGGATACGCAGTATTTT.

V usage is TRBV25-1 and J usage is TRBJ2-5; D remains unclear. CDR3 length: 12 amino acids. Germline values: CDR1 MGHDK, CDR2 SYGVNS. The V gene lost 0 bases and the J gene lost 5 bases, with 4 bases spanning the gap. CDR3 in DNA: TGTGCCAGCAGTGAATATCGGGAGACCCAGTACTTC. Its translation is CASSEYRETQYF.

Remarks on this clone: The junction and the germline gene differ at one end; a read error may be behind it. The chain uses TRBV6-5 and TRBJ2-7; D may be TRBD2 (5 bases). CDR3 length equals 15 residues. Germline V gene data show CDR1 as MNHEY and CDR2 as SVGAGI. The DNA of the CDR3 is TGTGCCAGCAGTTACTCGTATCTAGGGCGGGTGATCTTGCACTTC. Protein sequence: CASSYSYLGRVILHF.

The chain recombines TRBV12-2 with TRBJ1-1. TRBV12-2 is a known pseudogene. The CDR3 has 15 residues. CDR3: CASRLGLRRNTEAFF. Here the CDR3 DNA reads TGTGCAAGTCGCTTAGGGCTGAGGAGGAACACTGAAGCTTTCTTT.

The chain uses TRBV6-6 and TRBJ2-1; D unresolved. The V and J ends lost 0 bases and 0 bases respectively, with 6 bases between them. Germline values: CDR1 MNHNY, CDR2 SVGAGI (reference sequence). This CDR3 is built from 15 residues. The CDR3 region has the DNA TGTGCCAGCAGTTACTCGGAGCTCTCCTACAATGAGCAGTTCTTC. It encodes CASSYSELSYNEQFF.

V and J are TRBV5-1 and TRBJ2-5, with 10 bases lining up with TRBD1. Unmatched junction bases numbered 2, after V lost 0 bases and J lost 3 bases. Germline lookup yields CDR1 SGHRS and CDR2 YFSETQ. The CDR3 length is 15 residues. The CDR3 region is CASSLEGTGEETQYF. As DNA, the CDR3 is TGCGCCAGCAGCTTGGAAGGGACAGGGGAAGAGACCCAGTACTTC.

This chain connects TRBV5-1 to TRBJ2-5, with 7 bases lining up with TRBD1. The J call is doubtful: the DNA matches TRBJ2-7 better. Germline-derived CDR1 and CDR2 are SGHRS and YFSETQ. This CDR3 comprises 13 residues. CDR3 protein: CASSLGTGAEQYF. The CDR3, as DNA: TGCGCCAGCAGCTTGGGTACAGGGGCCGAGCAGTACTTC.

This chain connects TRBV5-4 to TRBJ2-3, with 12 bases fitting TRBD2. CDR1 is SGHNT, CDR2 YYREEE, per germline (reference sequence). With 0 bases clipped from V and 4 bases from J, the junction kept 3 bases outside the gene matches. The CDR3 has 16 amino acids. CDR3 nucleotides: TGTGCCAGCAGCTTGGCCACTAGCGGGGGGTCAGATACGCAGTATTTT. This codes for CASSLATSGGSDTQYF.

V is TRBV11-3 and J is TRBJ2-2; maybe TRBD2 (6 bases). Germline CDR1 reads SGHNT; CDR2 reads YENEEA. Between the trimmed V and J ends, which lost 0 bases and 5 bases, there was a span of 10 bases. This CDR3 has 15 amino acids. The CDR3 DNA follows: TGTGCCAGCAGCTTAGATTGGGGAGGAACCGGGGAGCTGTTTTTT. Translating gives CASSLDWGGTGELFF.